A selection of T cell receptor beta chains follows, all from one sample in a study of STAT5B mutations in CD4+ large granular lymphocyte leukemia. The method was immunoSEQ multiplex PCR; TCRdb's version includes in-frame clones alone and lacks a portion of them. In the table there are about 38,000 clones, about 80% of which are singletons. The sequencing input was CD4+ T cells from blood buffy coats. Receptors originate from a human donor in good health. The CDR3 runs from the conserved cysteine through the conserved F or W. A D gene is named only where the DNA matches it firmly. A row's size may be missing; if present it is once, few, many or a size class.

DNA: TGTGCCGCCCGGGACGGGCGGGATCAGCCCCAGCATTTT
CDR3: CAARDGRDQPQHF
size: -
J: TRBJ1-5
D: -
V: TRBV10-3

DNA: TGCGCCAGCAGTGGCCCCGCGACAGGGGTCAATGAGCAGTTCTTC
CDR3: CASSGPATGVNEQFF
size: -
J: TRBJ2-1
D: TRBD1
V: TRBV10-2

DNA: TGTGCCAGCAGCCCTGAGTATGAGACCCAGTACTTC
CDR3: CASSPEYETQYF
size: -
J: TRBJ2-5
D: -
V: TRBV7-9

DNA: TGTGCCAGCAGCTCAAGGACTAGCGGGAATGAGCAGTTCTTC
CDR3: CASSSRTSGNEQFF
size: -
J: TRBJ2-1
D: TRBD2
V: TRBV7-2

DNA: TGTGCCAGTGGGGACAGGCGTTCCTACGAGCAGTACTTC
CDR3: CASGDRRSYEQYF
size: -
J: TRBJ2-7
D: TRBD1
V: TRBV25-1

DNA: TGTGCCAGCAGGTTGACAGGGGGACAAGGGGAGGGTCAGCCCCAGCATTTT
CDR3: CASRLTGGQGEGQPQHF
size: -
J: TRBJ1-5
D: TRBD1
V: TRBV7-8

DNA: TGTGCCAGCAGCGACGCTTCTTGGACAGGGCAGGAGACCCAGTACTTC
CDR3: CASSDASWTGQETQYF
size: -
J: TRBJ2-5
D: TRBD1
V: TRBV7-9

DNA: TGTGCCAGTAGTATCTGGACAGGGGGGTACAATGAGCAGTTCTTC
CDR3: CASSIWTGGYNEQFF
size: -
J: TRBJ2-1
D: TRBD1
V: TRBV19

DNA: TGTGCCAGCAGTTACCCCGGGACTAGCGGGGTCGATGAGCAGTTCTTC
CDR3: CASSYPGTSGVDEQFF
size: once
J: TRBJ2-1
D: TRBD2
V: TRBV6-6

DNA: TGTGCCATCAGTGAGGGACCGATTAATGAAAAACTGTTTTTT
CDR3: CAISEGPINEKLFF
size: few
J: TRBJ1-4
D: -
V: TRBV10-3

DNA: TGTGCCAGCAGCCCGGCGGGAGTTAGCACAGATACGCAGTATTTT
CDR3: CASSPAGVSTDTQYF
size: once
J: TRBJ2-3
D: TRBD2
V: TRBV6-6

DNA: TGTGCCAGCAGCTTAGGGAGCAGGTATGCAGATACGCAGTATTTT
CDR3: CASSLGSRYADTQYF
size: -
J: TRBJ2-3
D: -
V: TRBV7-2

DNA: TGTGCCAGCAGCGGCGGAGTCTCTGGAAACACCATATATTTT
CDR3: CASSGGVSGNTIYF
size: -
J: TRBJ1-3
D: -
V: TRBV5-8

DNA: TGTGCCAGCAGGCGGACTTTTACCGGGGAGCTGTTTTTT
CDR3: CASRRTFTGELFF
size: once
J: TRBJ2-2
D: -
V: TRBV11-2

DNA: TGTGCCATCACCGACGACACTGGAAACACCATATATTTT
CDR3: CAITDDTGNTIYF
size: -
J: TRBJ1-3
D: -
V: TRBV10-3

DNA: TGTGCCAGCAGCTACGGGACAGGGGATACCGGGGAGCTGTTTTTT
CDR3: CASSYGTGDTGELFF
size: -
J: TRBJ2-2
D: TRBD1
V: TRBV7-7

DNA: TGTGCCAGCAGTTACGGTTCGGGGGGCCAAGAGACCCAGTACTTC
CDR3: CASSYGSGGQETQYF
size: once
J: TRBJ2-5
D: TRBD2
V: TRBV6-5

DNA: TGTGCCTGGGGGGGACTAGCGGGAGGGACAGATACGCAGTATTTT
CDR3: CAWGGLAGGTDTQYF
size: -
J: TRBJ2-3
D: TRBD2
V: TRBV30

DNA: TGTGCCAGCAGCCCGGGACAGATGAACACTGAAGCTTTCTTT
CDR3: CASSPGQMNTEAFF
size: few
J: TRBJ1-1
D: TRBD1
V: TRBV4-2

DNA: TGCGCCAGCAGCCCAGCGGAGGCCTTCTACGAGCAGTACTTC
CDR3: CASSPAEAFYEQYF
size: -
J: TRBJ2-7
D: -
V: TRBV5-1

DNA: TGTGCCAGCAGTGAGATGGGGGCGGGCAATCAGCCCCAGCATTTT
CDR3: CASSEMGAGNQPQHF
size: -
J: TRBJ1-5
D: -
V: TRBV6-1

DNA: TGCGCCAGCACTCGGTCGCAGGCTAACTATGGCTACACCTTC
CDR3: CASTRSQANYGYTF
size: -
J: TRBJ1-2
D: -
V: TRBV10-2

DNA: TGTGCCATCACAGGAGGGGAGGGGAATGAGCAGTTCTTC
CDR3: CAITGGEGNEQFF
size: -
J: TRBJ2-1
D: TRBD2
V: TRBV10-3

DNA: TGTGCCAGCAGCGTAGGCTGGGGCACTGAAGCTTTCTTT
CDR3: CASSVGWGTEAFF
size: few
J: TRBJ1-1
D: -
V: TRBV9

DNA: TGTGCCAGCTCACCACTTAACCCTAGGGGTAACGCTGAAGCTTTCTTT
CDR3: CASSPLNPRGNAEAFF
size: once
J: TRBJ1-1
D: -
V: TRBV18

DNA: TGTGCCAGCAGTGTCGAGACAGGGCACTTC
CDR3: CASSVETGHF
size: -
J: TRBJ2-4
D: TRBD1
V: TRBV2

DNA: TGTGCCAGCAGCTTGGCGACAGGGGCAGGGGATACGCAGTATTTT
CDR3: CASSLATGAGDTQYF
size: -
J: TRBJ2-3
D: TRBD1
V: TRBV7-7

DNA: TGTGCCAGCAGCAAAGGCCCTAGCGGGTACTCCTACAATGAGCAGTTCTTC
CDR3: CASSKGPSGYSYNEQFF
size: -
J: TRBJ2-1
D: TRBD2
V: TRBV9

DNA: TGCGCCAGCAGTGGGAGCTACGAGCAGTACTTC
CDR3: CASSGSYEQYF
size: -
J: TRBJ2-7
D: -
V: TRBV10-2

DNA: TGCGCCAGCAGCCCCGGACAGGGGGCTTATGGCTACACCTTC
CDR3: CASSPGQGAYGYTF
size: -
J: TRBJ1-2
D: TRBD1
V: TRBV5-1

DNA: TGTGCCAGCAGTTACTCGGGACAGAACTATGGCTACACCTTC
CDR3: CASSYSGQNYGYTF
size: once
J: TRBJ1-2
D: TRBD1
V: TRBV6-5

DNA: TGTGCCAGCAGAATATTACAGGGGGCGGCTGAAAAACTGTTTTTT
CDR3: CASRILQGAAEKLFF
size: -
J: TRBJ1-4
D: TRBD1
V: TRBV6-5

DNA: -
CDR3: CASSISAQRANYGYTF
size: few
J: TRBJ1-2
D: -
V: TRBV19

DNA: TGTGCCATCAGCTCAGGGGGACCCTATGGCTACACCTTC
CDR3: CAISSGGPYGYTF
size: -
J: TRBJ1-2
D: TRBD1
V: TRBV10-3

DNA: TGTGCCAGCAGCTTAAGGGACAATGAGCAGTTCTTC
CDR3: CASSLRDNEQFF
size: few
J: TRBJ2-1
D: -
V: TRBV7-9

DNA: TGCGCCAGCAGCTTGGCCTGGCAGAACTACGAGCAGTACTTC
CDR3: CASSLAWQNYEQYF
size: -
J: TRBJ2-7
D: -
V: TRBV5-1

DNA: TGTGCGGGGGGACAGGGGAGCACAGATACGCAGTATTTT
CDR3: CAGGQGSTDTQYF
size: once
J: TRBJ2-3
D: TRBD1
V: TRBV6-1

DNA: TGTGCCACTAAGGCCGGTACGCAGTATTTT
CDR3: CATKAGTQYF
size: -
J: TRBJ2-3
D: -
V: TRBV19

DNA: TGTGCCAGCAGCAACAAGGGATCTAACACCGGGGAGCTGTTTTTT
CDR3: CASSNKGSNTGELFF
size: -
J: TRBJ2-2
D: -
V: TRBV7-9

DNA: TGTGCCAGCAGTCGGGGGAGCGGAAACACCATATATTTT
CDR3: CASSRGSGNTIYF
size: -
J: TRBJ1-3
D: -
V: TRBV2

DNA: TGTGCCAGCAGCTTGACAGGGGCCGGAAACACCATATATTTT
CDR3: CASSLTGAGNTIYF
size: -
J: TRBJ1-3
D: TRBD1
V: TRBV7-2

DNA: TGTGCCAGCAGCCAAGACATAAGCCGGGGCTACACCTTC
CDR3: CASSQDISRGYTF
size: -
J: TRBJ1-2
D: -
V: TRBV7-2

DNA: TGTGCCAGCTCACCACAGGGCAACCAAGGCAATCAGCCCCAGCATTTT
CDR3: CASSPQGNQGNQPQHF
size: -
J: TRBJ1-5
D: -
V: TRBV18

DNA: TGTGCCAGCAGCGGGACCGTTACCTACGAGCAGTACTTC
CDR3: CASSGTVTYEQYF
size: -
J: TRBJ2-7
D: -
V: TRBV5-4

DNA: TGCGCCAGCAGTCAATCTGGGGGCGACACAGATACGCAGTATTTT
CDR3: CASSQSGGDTDTQYF
size: -
J: TRBJ2-3
D: -
V: TRBV23-1

DNA: TGTGCCAGCAGCGAGTGGGACCGGAGGTCTGAGACCCAGTACTTC
CDR3: CASSEWDRRSETQYF
size: -
J: TRBJ2-5
D: -
V: TRBV9

DNA: TGTGCCATCAGTGAGTCACTAGCGGTTAATGAGCAGTTCTTC
CDR3: CAISESLAVNEQFF
size: -
J: TRBJ2-1
D: TRBD2
V: TRBV10-3

DNA: TGTGCCAGCAGCCCTGACAGGAACTATGGCTACACCTTC
CDR3: CASSPDRNYGYTF
size: -
J: TRBJ1-2
D: -
V: TRBV7-9

DNA: TGTGCCAGCAGCCAAAGGGCTCAGGGGGCGAGGGCTTTCTTT
CDR3: CASSQRAQGARAFF
size: -
J: TRBJ1-1
D: TRBD1
V: TRBV14

DNA: TGTGCCAGCAGCCCAGGATATTTGCAGCCCCAGCATTTT
CDR3: CASSPGYLQPQHF
size: -
J: TRBJ1-5
D: -
V: TRBV5-6

DNA: TGTGCCAGCAGCTTATCTAGCGGGTACTACAATGAGCAGTTCTTC
CDR3: CASSLSSGYYNEQFF
size: -
J: TRBJ2-1
D: TRBD2
V: TRBV7-3

DNA: TGTGCCAGTAGTTTCCCCGGGACAGGGGACACTGAAGCTTTCTTT
CDR3: CASSFPGTGDTEAFF
size: few
J: TRBJ1-1
D: TRBD1
V: TRBV19